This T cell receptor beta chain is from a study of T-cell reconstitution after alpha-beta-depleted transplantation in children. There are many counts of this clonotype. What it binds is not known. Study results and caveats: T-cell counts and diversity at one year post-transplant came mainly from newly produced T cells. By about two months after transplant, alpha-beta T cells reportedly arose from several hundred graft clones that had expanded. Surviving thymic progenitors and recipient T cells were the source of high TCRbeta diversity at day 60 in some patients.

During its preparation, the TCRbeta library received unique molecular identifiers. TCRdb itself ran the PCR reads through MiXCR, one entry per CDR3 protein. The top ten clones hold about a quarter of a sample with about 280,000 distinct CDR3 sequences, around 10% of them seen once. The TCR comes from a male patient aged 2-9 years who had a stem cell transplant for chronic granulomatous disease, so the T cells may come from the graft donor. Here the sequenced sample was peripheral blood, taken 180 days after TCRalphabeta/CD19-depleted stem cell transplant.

The CDR3 protein is CASSKGLAGDGEQFF. CDR3 DNA sequence: TGCGCCAGCAGCAAGGGACTAGCGGGAGACGGTGAGCAGTTCTTC. The V gene is TRBV5-1, the J gene TRBJ2-1, with 14 bases identical to TRBD2. With 4 bases clipped from V and 9 bases from J, the junction kept 6 bases outside the gene matches. The CDR3 is made up of 15 amino acids. The germline V gene encodes CDR1 SGHRS and CDR2 YFSETQ. Filled out from reference TRBV5-1 and TRBJ2-1, the complete variable domain reads KAGVTQTPRYLIKTRGQQVTLSCSPISGHRSVSWYQQTPGQGLQFLFEYFSETQRNKGNFPGRFSGRQFSNSRSEMNVSTLELGDSALYLCASSKGLAGDGEQFFGPGTRLTVL.